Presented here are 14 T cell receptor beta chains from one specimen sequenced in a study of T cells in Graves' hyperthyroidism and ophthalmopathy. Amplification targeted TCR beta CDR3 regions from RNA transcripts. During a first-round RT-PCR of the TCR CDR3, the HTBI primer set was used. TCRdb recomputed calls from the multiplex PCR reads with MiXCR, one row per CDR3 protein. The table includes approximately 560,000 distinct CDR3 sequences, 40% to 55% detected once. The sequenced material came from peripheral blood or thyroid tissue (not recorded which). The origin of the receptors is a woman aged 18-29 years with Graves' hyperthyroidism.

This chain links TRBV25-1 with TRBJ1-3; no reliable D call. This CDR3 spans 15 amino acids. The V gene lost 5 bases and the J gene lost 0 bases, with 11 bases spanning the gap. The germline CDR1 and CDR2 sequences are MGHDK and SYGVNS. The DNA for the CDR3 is TGTGCCAGCAGTTACTTCTCGAGCTCTGGAAACACCATATATTTT. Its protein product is CASSYFSSSGNTIYF.

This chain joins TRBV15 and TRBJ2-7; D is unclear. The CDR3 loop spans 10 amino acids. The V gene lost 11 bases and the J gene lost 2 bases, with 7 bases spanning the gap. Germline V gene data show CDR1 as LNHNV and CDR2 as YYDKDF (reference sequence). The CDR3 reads CAPAAYEQYF. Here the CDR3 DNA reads TGTGCCCCCGCGGCCTACGAGCAGTACTTC.

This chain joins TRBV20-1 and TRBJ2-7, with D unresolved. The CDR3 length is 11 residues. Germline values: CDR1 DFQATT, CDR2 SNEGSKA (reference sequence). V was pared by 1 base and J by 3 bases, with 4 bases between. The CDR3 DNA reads TGCAGTGCTAGAGTACTCTACGAGCAGTACTTC. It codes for CSARVLYEQYF.

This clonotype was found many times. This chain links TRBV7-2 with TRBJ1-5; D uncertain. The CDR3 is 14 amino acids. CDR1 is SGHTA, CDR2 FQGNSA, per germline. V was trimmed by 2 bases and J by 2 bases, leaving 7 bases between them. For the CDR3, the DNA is TGTGCCAGCAGCTTATTGGGAGGCAATCAGCCCCAGCATTTT. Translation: CASSLLGGNQPQHF. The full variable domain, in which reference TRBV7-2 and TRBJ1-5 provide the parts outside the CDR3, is GAGVSQSPSNKVTEKGKDVELRCDPISGHTALYWYRQSLGQGLEFLIYFQGNSAPDKSGLPSDRFSAERTGGSVSTLTIQRTQQEDSAVYLCASSLLGGNQPQHFGDGTRLSIL.

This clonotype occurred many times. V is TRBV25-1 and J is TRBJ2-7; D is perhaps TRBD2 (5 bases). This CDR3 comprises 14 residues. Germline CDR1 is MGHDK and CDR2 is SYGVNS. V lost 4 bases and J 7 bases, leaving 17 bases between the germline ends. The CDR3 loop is CASSGRANLREQYF. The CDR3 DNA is TGTGCCAGCAGTGGGCGGGCGAATCTACGGGAGCAGTACTTC.

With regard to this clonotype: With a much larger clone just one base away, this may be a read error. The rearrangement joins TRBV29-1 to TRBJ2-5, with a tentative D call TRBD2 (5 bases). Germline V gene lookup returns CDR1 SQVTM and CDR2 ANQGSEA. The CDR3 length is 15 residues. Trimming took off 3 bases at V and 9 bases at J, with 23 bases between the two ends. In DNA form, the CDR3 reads TGCAGCGTTGATGCCGGGCCGCACGCCCTGGAGGCCCAGTACTTC. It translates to CSVDAGPHALEAQYF.

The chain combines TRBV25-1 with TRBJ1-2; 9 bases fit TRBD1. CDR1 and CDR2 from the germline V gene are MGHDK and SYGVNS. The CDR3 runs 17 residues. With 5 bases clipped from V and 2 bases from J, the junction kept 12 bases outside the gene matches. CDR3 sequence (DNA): TGTGCCAGCAGTTCCACGGGACAGGGAATCCAAAACTATGGCTACACCTTC. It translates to CASSSTGQGIQNYGYTF.

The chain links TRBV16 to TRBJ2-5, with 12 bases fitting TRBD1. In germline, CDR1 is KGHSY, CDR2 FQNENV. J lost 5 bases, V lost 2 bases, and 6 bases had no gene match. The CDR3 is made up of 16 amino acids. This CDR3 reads CASSQGTGGAEETQYF. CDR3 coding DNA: TGTGCCAGCAGCCAAGGGACAGGGGGCGCCGAGGAGACCCAGTACTTC.

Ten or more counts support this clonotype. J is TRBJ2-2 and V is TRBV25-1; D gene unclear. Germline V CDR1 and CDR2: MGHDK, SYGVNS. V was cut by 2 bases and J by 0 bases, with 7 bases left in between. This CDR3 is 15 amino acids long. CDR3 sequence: CASSEMGTNTGELFF. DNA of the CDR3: TGTGCCAGCAGTGAAATGGGGACGAACACCGGGGAGCTGTTTTTT.

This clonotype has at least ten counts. CDR3 amino acids: CSVETSGRTGELFF. The CDR3 DNA reads as TGCAGCGTTGAGACTAGCGGCCGCACCGGGGAGCTGTTTTTT. The genes are TRBV29-1 and TRBJ2-2, with TRBD2 matching 9 bases. The ends lost 3 bases at V and 4 bases at J; junction bases unmatched: 3. Germline V gene data show CDR1 as SQVTM and CDR2 as ANQGSEA. There are 14 residues in the CDR3.

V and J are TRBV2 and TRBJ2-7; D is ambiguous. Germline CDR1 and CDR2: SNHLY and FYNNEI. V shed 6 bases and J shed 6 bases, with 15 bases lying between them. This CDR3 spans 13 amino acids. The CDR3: CASSRQRPGEQYF. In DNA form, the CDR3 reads TGTGCCAGCAGCCGGCAGAGGCCGGGCGAGCAGTACTTC.

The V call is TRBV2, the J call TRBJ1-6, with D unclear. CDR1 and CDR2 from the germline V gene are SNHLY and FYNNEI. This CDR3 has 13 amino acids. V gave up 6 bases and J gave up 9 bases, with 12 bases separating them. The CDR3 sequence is CASRGGEVSPLHF. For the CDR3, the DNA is TGTGCCAGCAGAGGCGGGGAAGTTTCACCCCTCCACTTT.

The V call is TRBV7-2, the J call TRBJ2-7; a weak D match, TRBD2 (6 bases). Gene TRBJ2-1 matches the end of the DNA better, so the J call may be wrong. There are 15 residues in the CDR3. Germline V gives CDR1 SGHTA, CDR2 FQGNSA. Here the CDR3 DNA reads TGTGCCAGCAGCTTAGACGGGAGCTCCTACAATGAGCAGTTCTTC. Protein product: CASSLDGSSYNEQFF.

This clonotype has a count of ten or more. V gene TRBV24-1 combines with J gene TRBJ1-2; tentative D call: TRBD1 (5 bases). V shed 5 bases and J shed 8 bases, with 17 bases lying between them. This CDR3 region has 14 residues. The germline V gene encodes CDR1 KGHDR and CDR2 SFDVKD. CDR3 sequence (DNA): TGTGCCACCAGTGGCATTCAGGGAGCGGAGGGCTACACCTTC. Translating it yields CATSGIQGAEGYTF.